The rows below give T cell receptor beta chains drawn from one sample of a study of technical replicates of blood from several donors. Only in-frame clones appear in the TCRdb table, and some are missing; sequencing was by immunoSEQ multiplex PCR. The data contain about 71,000 clones, around nine tenths of them singletons. Sequenced: PBMCs. These receptors originate from a human donor in good health. Some clones in this sample may be carry-over from other donors' samples. Each CDR3 is given with its conserved first and last residue. Fields, in order: V gene, J gene, CDR3 protein.

TRBV6-5	TRBJ1-6	CASSPGRVPNSPLHF
TRBV25-1	TRBJ1-4	CASSAATSNEKLFF
TRBV7-2	TRBJ1-3	CASSLGGQGISGNTIYF
TRBV13	TRBJ1-2	CASSLLSPGYTF
TRBV30	TRBJ2-7	CAWRSVGAYEQYF
TRBV6-6	TRBJ2-7	CASSYPQIYEQYF
TRBV29-1	TRBJ1-1	CSVDLGRGHTEAFF
TRBV7-3	TRBJ2-7	CASSLSSGGPYEQYF
TRBV6-5	TRBJ1-1	CASRVPGLFFAFF
TRBV6-1	TRBJ1-2	CASSESDSYLYGYTF
TRBV8-2	TRBJ2-6	CGMVGQSRANVLTF